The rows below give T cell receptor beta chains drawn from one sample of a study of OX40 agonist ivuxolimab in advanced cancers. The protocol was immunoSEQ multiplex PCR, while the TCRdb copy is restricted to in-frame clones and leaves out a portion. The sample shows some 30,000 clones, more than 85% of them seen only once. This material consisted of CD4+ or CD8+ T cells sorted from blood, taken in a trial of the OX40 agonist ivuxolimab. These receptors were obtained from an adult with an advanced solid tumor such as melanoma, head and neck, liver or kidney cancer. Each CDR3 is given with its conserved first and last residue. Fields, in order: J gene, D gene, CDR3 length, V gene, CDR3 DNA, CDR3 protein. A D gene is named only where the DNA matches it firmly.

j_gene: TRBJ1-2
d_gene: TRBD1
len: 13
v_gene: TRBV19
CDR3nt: TGTGCCACCCGCCAACCGGGACAGTATGGCTACACCTTC
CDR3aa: CATRQPGQYGYTF

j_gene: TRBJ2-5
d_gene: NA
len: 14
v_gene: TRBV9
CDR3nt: TGTGCCAGCAGGGCCCGGGGGGCAAGGGAGACCCAGTACTTC
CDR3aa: CASRARGARETQYF

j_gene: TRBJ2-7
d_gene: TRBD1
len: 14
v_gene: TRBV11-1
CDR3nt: TGTGCCAGCAGCCCCTCGTACAGGGGGTACGAGCAGTACTTC
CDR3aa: CASSPSYRGYEQYF

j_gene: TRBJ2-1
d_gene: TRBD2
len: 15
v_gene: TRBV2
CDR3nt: TGTGCCAGCAGGGACTTAGCGGGGGCCAACAATGAGCAGTTCTTC
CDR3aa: CASRDLAGANNEQFF

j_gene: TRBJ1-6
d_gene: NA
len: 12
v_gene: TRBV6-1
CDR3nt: TGTGCCAGCAGTGAATTTAATTCACCCCTCCACTTT
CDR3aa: CASSEFNSPLHF

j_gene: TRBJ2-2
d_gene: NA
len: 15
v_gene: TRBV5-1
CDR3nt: TGCGCCAGCAGCTTCTTGGGGCGAGAGGCCGGGGAGCTGTTTTTT
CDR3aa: CASSFLGREAGELFF

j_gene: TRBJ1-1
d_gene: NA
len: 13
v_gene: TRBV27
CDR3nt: TGTGCCAGCAGTTTATATCCGGCCACTGAAGCTTTCTTT
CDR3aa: CASSLYPATEAFF

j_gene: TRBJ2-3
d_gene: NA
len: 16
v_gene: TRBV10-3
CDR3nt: TGTGCCATCAGCCCTGAAAGCCCTGACACCACAGATACGCAGTATTTT
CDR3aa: CAISPESPDTTDTQYF

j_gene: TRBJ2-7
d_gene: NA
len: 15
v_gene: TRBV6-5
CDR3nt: TGTGCCAGCAGTTACTATCAGGGAGGCTCCTACGAGCAGTACTTC
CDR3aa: CASSYYQGGSYEQYF

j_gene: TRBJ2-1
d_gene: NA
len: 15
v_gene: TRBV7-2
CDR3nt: TGTGCCAGCAGCCCAGTCCAGGGGCCCCTGGATGAGCAGTTCTTC
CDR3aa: CASSPVQGPLDEQFF

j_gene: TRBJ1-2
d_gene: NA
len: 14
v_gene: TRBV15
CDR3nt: TGTGCCACCAGCAGGGAGAACAGGGACTATGGCTACACCTTC
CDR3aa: CATSRENRDYGYTF

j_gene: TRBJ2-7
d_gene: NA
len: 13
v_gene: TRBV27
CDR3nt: TGTGCCAGCAGTTTCTTCGGGCGGGACGAGCAGTACTTC
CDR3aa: CASSFFGRDEQYF